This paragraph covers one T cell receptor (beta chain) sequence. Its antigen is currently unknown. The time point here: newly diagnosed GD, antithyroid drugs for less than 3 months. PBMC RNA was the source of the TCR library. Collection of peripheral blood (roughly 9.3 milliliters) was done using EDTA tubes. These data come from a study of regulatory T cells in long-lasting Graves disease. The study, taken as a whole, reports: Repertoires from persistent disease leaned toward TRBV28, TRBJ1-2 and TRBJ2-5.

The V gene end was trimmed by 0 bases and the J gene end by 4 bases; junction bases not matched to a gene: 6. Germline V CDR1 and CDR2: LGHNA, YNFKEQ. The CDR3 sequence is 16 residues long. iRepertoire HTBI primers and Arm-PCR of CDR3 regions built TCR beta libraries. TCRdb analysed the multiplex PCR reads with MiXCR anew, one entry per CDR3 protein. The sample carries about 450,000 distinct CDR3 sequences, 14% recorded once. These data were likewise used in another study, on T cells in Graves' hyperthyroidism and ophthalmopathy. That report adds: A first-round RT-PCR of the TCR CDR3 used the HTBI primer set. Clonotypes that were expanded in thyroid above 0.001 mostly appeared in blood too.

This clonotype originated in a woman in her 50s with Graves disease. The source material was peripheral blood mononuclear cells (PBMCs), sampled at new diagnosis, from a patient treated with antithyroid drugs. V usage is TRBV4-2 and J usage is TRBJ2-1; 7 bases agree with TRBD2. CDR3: CASSQDRDYQYNEQFF. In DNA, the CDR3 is TGTGCCAGCAGCCAAGATCGGGACTACCAGTACAATGAGCAGTTCTTC.